This T cell receptor (beta chain) was retrieved from a study of Ad26.COV2.S vaccination and SARS-CoV-2 variants. Overall study context: Each vaccinee took Ad26.COV2.S intramuscularly, once or twice 56 days apart.

The CDR3 is 16 amino acids. Germline CDR1 WNHNN, CDR2 SYGVQD (reference sequence). V was clipped by 7 bases and J by 0 bases, with 15 bases between them. Treatment indicated: about 20 received Ad26.COV2.S at low or high dose, single or two shots; roughly 5 received placebo; per-sample allocation not given. Samples analyzed were those drawn on day 63 after the first vaccine or placebo injection. Expressing Wuhan-strain SARS-CoV-2 spike, an Ad26 vector served as the vaccine. General study points: Reportedly, spike-specific CD8+ and CD4+ T cell responses achieved substantial breadth once vaccination had taken place. While placebo recipients had lower spike-specific TCR breadth, vaccine recipients had more.

The assay was immunoSEQ multiplex PCR, and TCRdb's table has in-frame clones only and misses some. The sample yields about 380,000 clones, about 80% seen once. A few counts support this clone. Its matching antigen is unknown. The gene calls are TRBV10-1 and TRBJ1-4; D perhaps matches TRBD1 (5 bases). The TCR was taken from a person aged 18-65 years who received the Ad26.COV2.S COVID-19 vaccine or a placebo. The specimen was peripheral blood, collected in a trial of Ad26.COV2.S vaccine versus placebo. The CDR3 sequence is CASTPPDSATNEKLFF. The CDR3 DNA reads TGCGCCAGCACCCCTCCAGACAGTGCAACTAATGAAAAACTGTTTTTT.